Listed below are T cell receptor beta chains from one sample, sequenced in a study of cytotoxic CD8 clonotypes in ibrutinib-treated CLL. TCRdb's copy holds only in-frame clones and misses some; the assay was immunoSEQ multiplex PCR. The sample has approximately 190,000 clones, about 75% seen once. The sample was PBMCs, taken after 12 months of ibrutinib treatment. These receptors were obtained from a human donor with chronic lymphocytic leukemia. Each CDR3 is given with its conserved first and last residue. D genes are given only for firm matches. A row's size may be missing; if present it is once, few, many or a size class.

abundance	v_gene	d_gene	j_gene	CDR3aa	CDR3nt
few	TRBV28	TRBD2	TRBJ2-1	CASSLVASGSRNEQFF	TGTGCCAGCAGTTTGGTGGCTAGCGGGAGTCGAAATGAGCAGTTCTTC
.	TRBV6-5	.	TRBJ2-5	CASSSGQQETQYF	TGTGCCAGCAGTTCCGGGCAGCAAGAGACCCAGTACTTC
.	TRBV7-3	.	TRBJ2-3	CASSFGGEDSYTQYF	TGTGCCAGCAGCTTTGGCGGGGAAGATTCGTATACGCAGTATTTT
.	TRBV28	.	TRBJ1-1	CASTSEGYTEAFF	TGTGCCAGCACCTCTGAGGGCTACACTGAAGCTTTCTTT
.	TRBV16	.	TRBJ2-2	CASSRPGGELFF	TGTGCCAGCAGCCGACCGGGTGGGGAGCTGTTTTTT
once	TRBV7-2	.	TRBJ1-5	CASSPRGDRNQPQHF	TGTGCCAGCAGCCCAAGGGGGGATAGGAATCAGCCCCAGCATTTT
.	TRBV6-5	TRBD2	TRBJ2-5	CASSSTSDQTQYF	TGTGCCAGCAGTTCGACTAGCGACCAGACCCAGTACTTC
.	TRBV6-5	TRBD1	TRBJ2-1	CASRPPGTAHSEQFF	TGTGCCAGCAGGCCCCCCGGGACAGCGCACTCTGAGCAGTTCTTC
.	TRBV4-1	.	TRBJ1-4	CASSQPLRGTNEKLFF	TGCGCCAGCAGCCAACCCCTGAGGGGAACTAATGAAAAACTGTTTTTT
.	TRBV7-2	.	TRBJ1-1	CASSLGRAFPEAFF	TGTGCCAGCAGCTTAGGTAGAGCCTTCCCTGAAGCTTTCTTT
.	TRBV15	.	TRBJ1-5	CATSGRAGDYSNQPQHF	TGTGCCACCAGCGGGCGGGCAGGGGACTATAGCAATCAGCCCCAGCATTTT
.	TRBV15	.	TRBJ1-1	CATSRPLLNTEAFF	TGTGCCACCAGCAGACCCCTTCTGAACACTGAAGCTTTCTTT
.	TRBV6-1	.	TRBJ1-2	CASQGGLRDGYTF	TGTGCCAGCCAGGGAGGGCTTAGGGATGGCTACACCTTC
once	TRBV6-5	.	TRBJ1-2	CASSSTPGTIYGYTF	TGTGCCAGCAGTTCCACCCCCGGGACAATTTATGGCTACACCTTC
.	TRBV6-5	TRBD1	TRBJ1-1	CASSYGQGAVEAFF	TGTGCCAGCAGTTACGGCCAGGGGGCGGTTGAAGCTTTCTTT
.	TRBV28	.	TRBJ2-7	CASSLGVGEQYF	TGTGCCAGCAGTTTAGGAGTTGGCGAGCAGTACTTC
.	TRBV12-5	TRBD2	TRBJ2-2	CASGLVERTGGNRNLDTGELFF	TGTGCTAGTGGTTTGGTAGAAAGGACGGGGGGGAACCGAAACTTAGATACCGGGGAGCTGTTTTTT
few	TRBV5-1	.	TRBJ1-4	CASSLVPSNEKLFF	TGCGCCAGCAGCTTGGTACCGTCGAATGAAAAACTGTTTTTT
.	TRBV6-6	.	TRBJ1-2	CASSFAVGARGYTF	TGTGCCAGCAGTTTCGCGGTGGGGGCTCGTGGCTACACCTTC
few	TRBV7-2	TRBD1	TRBJ1-6	CATSRDRTSPLHF	TGTGCCACCAGCAGGGACAGGACTTCACCCCTCCACTTT
.	TRBV5-5	TRBD2	TRBJ2-7	CASRQPGLAGVYEQYF	TGTGCCAGCCGCCAACCGGGACTAGCGGGAGTCTACGAGCAGTACTTC
.	TRBV7-2	.	TRBJ2-2	CASSLLRGTGELFF	TGTGCCAGCAGCTTACTCAGGGGCACCGGGGAGCTGTTTTTT
.	TRBV5-1	TRBD2	TRBJ2-2	CASSLAGASGELFF	TGCGCCAGCAGTCTAGCGGGAGCGAGCGGGGAGCTGTTTTTT
.	TRBV13	.	TRBJ2-3	CASSLDRTPSTDTQYF	TGTGCCAGCAGCCTTGATAGGACACCGAGCACAGATACGCAGTATTTT
.	TRBV29-1	.	TRBJ1-1	CSVEEGPPGAFF	TGCAGCGTTGAAGAGGGCCCCCCGGGCGCTTTCTTT
few	TRBV7-9	.	TRBJ1-6	CASSLIGPPLHF	TGTGCCAGCAGCTTAATCGGTCCACCCCTCCACTTT
.	TRBV28	TRBD1	TRBJ2-7	CASLTPGQGFYEQYF	TGTGCCAGTTTAACGCCGGGACAGGGGTTCTACGAGCAGTACTTC
few	TRBV6-1	.	TRBJ1-5	CASSGSGNQPQHF	TGTGCCAGCAGTGGGTCCGGCAATCAGCCCCAGCATTTT
.	TRBV6-1	.	TRBJ2-2	CASRPRGTGGELFF	TGTGCCAGCAGGCCGAGGGGTACGGGCGGGGAGCTGTTTTTT
.	TRBV29-1	.	TRBJ2-1	CRKNEQFF	TGCAGGAAAAATGAGCAGTTCTTC
.	TRBV29-1	TRBD1	TRBJ1-2	CSVEPGQGGGYTF	TGCAGCGTTGAACCGGGACAGGGTGGTGGCTACACCTTC
.	TRBV4-1	TRBD1	TRBJ1-5	CASSTGQGAGQPQHF	TGCGCCAGCAGCACGGGACAGGGGGCTGGACAGCCCCAGCATTTT
few	TRBV6-5	TRBD2	TRBJ2-3	CASTRLAGTDTQYF	TGTGCCAGCACCCGACTAGCGGGGACAGATACGCAGTATTTT
.	TRBV7-2	.	TRBJ2-7	CASSPDRFYEQYF	TGTGCCAGCAGCCCAGACAGATTCTACGAGCAGTACTTC
.	TRBV19	.	TRBJ2-6	CASTDRVSGANVLTF	TGTGCCAGTACCGATAGGGTTTCTGGGGCCAACGTCCTGACTTTC